These 23 T cell receptor beta chains were sequenced from one sample in a study of identical twins. TCRdb fed the 5' RACE reads into MiXCR, producing one record per CDR3 protein. Of around 480,000 distinct CDR3 sequences listed, 12% to 15% were seen once; the top ten hold roughly 0.5%. These data were also filed under a second study, of yellow fever vaccine responses in identical twins.

Sample: CD4+ T cells sorted from blood. Source of these receptors: a woman under 30 in good health.

The rearrangement joins TRBV3-1 to TRBJ2-1; D unclear. This CDR3 spans 16 amino acids. The germline V gene encodes CDR1 LGHDT and CDR2 YNNKEL (reference sequence). Trimming stripped 0 bases from V and 4 bases from J, with 13 bases between. The CDR3 reads CASSQDIPSVYNEQFF. The CDR3 nucleotides are TGTGCCAGCAGCCAAGACATCCCGTCAGTTTACAATGAGCAGTTCTTC.

The rearrangement links TRBV2 to TRBJ2-1, with D uncertain. V gave up 7 bases and J gave up 1 base, with 8 bases separating them. This CDR3 is built from 13 residues. Germline loops: CDR1 SNHLY, CDR2 FYNNEI. The CDR3 region is CASTQISYNEQFF. For the CDR3, the DNA is TGTGCCAGCACTCAAATATCCTACAATGAGCAGTTCTTC.

This chain joins TRBV9 and TRBJ2-3; 9 bases align to TRBD2. Per germline, CDR1 SGDLS and CDR2 YYNGEE. This CDR3 has 16 amino acids. Trimming at V came to 0 bases and at J to 5 bases, leaving 7 bases not matched to a gene. The CDR3 loop reads CASSVVSGRGGDTQYF. For the CDR3, the DNA is TGTGCCAGCAGCGTAGTTAGCGGGAGAGGGGGAGATACGCAGTATTTT.

This chain connects TRBV25-1 to TRBJ1-5, with 7 bases aligning to TRBD1. CDR3 length: 15 amino acids. J gave up 2 bases and V 6 bases, and 7 bases lay outside the gene matches. Germline V gene data show CDR1 as MGHDK and CDR2 as SYGVNS. Here the CDR3 reads CASSSQGDRNQPQHF. CDR3 DNA: TGTGCCAGCAGCTCTCAGGGGGATCGCAATCAGCCCCAGCATTTT.

This clonotype was detected only a few times. The chain employs TRBV3-1 and TRBJ2-5; 7 nucleotides line up with TRBD2. Germline V gives CDR1 LGHDT, CDR2 YNNKEL (reference sequence). V shed 5 bases and J 4 bases; nucleotides not matched to a gene: 10. CDR3 length equals 15 residues. CDR3 nucleotide sequence: TGTGCCAGCAGCTACCCCGGGGGGTTGGTAGAGACCCAGTACTTC. Its translation is CASSYPGGLVETQYF.

The rearrangement uses TRBV10-3 and TRBJ2-3; 10 bases are shared with TRBD2. Germline V gene data show CDR1 as ENHRY and CDR2 as SYGVKD. J gave up 1 base and V 5 bases, and 6 bases lay outside the gene matches. CDR3 length: 16 residues. As DNA, the CDR3 is TGTGCCATCAGTTCTTTAACTAGCGGGGGCACAGATACGCAGTATTTT. Its protein is CAISSLTSGGTDTQYF.

Only a few counts were recorded for this clonotype. The chain combines TRBV7-9 with TRBJ1-2, with D maybe TRBD1 (5 bases). V dropped 1 base and J dropped 8 bases, with 8 bases sitting between them. The length of the CDR3 is 12 residues. Germline V CDR1 and CDR2: SEHNR, FQNEAQ (reference sequence). For the CDR3, the DNA is TGTGCCAGCAGCTTAGATTCAGGGGGCTACACCTTC. It is translated as CASSLDSGGYTF.

This clonotype occurred a few times. The CDR3 sequence: CASPAPGREAFF. The CDR3 nucleotides read TGTGCCAGTCCAGCACCAGGGCGTGAAGCTTTCTTT. The chain combines TRBV18 with TRBJ1-1; the D gene is possibly TRBD1 (5 bases). With 9 bases removed from V and 7 bases from J, the gap between germline ends came to 15 bases. CDR3 size: 12 residues. The V gene's germline CDR1 is KGHSH and CDR2 LQKENI.

V and J are TRBV6-1 and TRBJ1-1; D not resolved. V gave up 5 bases and J gave up 0 bases, with 10 bases separating them. The CDR3 has 14 residues. Germline V gives CDR1 MNHNS, CDR2 SASEGT. DNA of the CDR3: TGTGCCAGCAGTCCCGACCGGATGAACACTGAAGCTTTCTTT. Protein: CASSPDRMNTEAFF.

This clonotype came up a few times. The chain combines TRBV21-1 with TRBJ1-3; TRBD1 was called by the table and not checked on the DNA. TRBV21-1 constitutes a pseudogene. CDR3 length equals 17 residues. In nucleotides, the CDR3 is TGTGCCAGCAGCATAACTAATTCCGGGACAGCTGGAAACACCATATATTTT. Translating it yields CASSITNSGTAGNTIYF.

The CDR3 coding sequence is TGCAGTGCTAGCAGGGGGCTGGGGGAGACCCAGTACTTC. Translation gives CSASRGLGETQYF. The gene calls are TRBV20-1 and TRBJ2-5; 8 bases line up with TRBD1. CDR1 DFQATT and CDR2 SNEGSKA come from the germline V gene (reference sequence). This CDR3 spans 13 amino acids. The junction had 5 bases not matched to a gene; V was cut back by 3 bases and J by 5 bases.

The chain is built from TRBV29-1 and TRBJ1-1, with TRBD1 matching over 8 bases. Per germline, CDR1 SQVTM and CDR2 ANQGSEA. This CDR3 has 12 residues. Trimming took 7 bases from V and 1 from J; bases not matched to a gene: 2. The CDR3 region has the DNA TGCAGCGGGACAGGGAAGAACACTGAAGCTTTCTTT. Translated: CSGTGKNTEAFF.

This sequence joins TRBV7-3 and TRBJ2-1; D remains unclear. The CDR3 totals 14 residues. CDR1 and CDR2 (germline): SGHTA, FQGTGA. Trimming left V 5 bases short and J 6 bases short, with 14 bases between. In DNA, the CDR3 is TGTGCCAGCAGCGTATCCGGTGGAGTCAATGAGCAGTTCTTC. Residues: CASSVSGGVNEQFF.

This clonotype was detected only a few times. A read error is likely, as this CDR3 ends without the conserved phenylalanine or tryptophan. The J gene is TRBJ2-3, the V gene TRBV4-1; D gene unclear. Trimming took 5 bases from V and 3 from J, leaving 9 bases between them. This CDR3 spans 13 amino acids. Germline values: CDR1 MGHRA, CDR2 YSYEKL. CDR3 nucleotides: TGCGCCAGCAGCGATATGGCAACAGATACGCAGTATTGT. Amino acid sequence: CASSDMATDTQYC.

There are a few counts of this clonotype. The chain uses TRBV10-3 and TRBJ2-1; 7 bases match TRBD2. The CDR3 has 16 amino acids. CDR1 ENHRY and CDR2 SYGVKD come from the germline V gene. V lost 6 bases and J lost 8; bases outside the gene matches: 16. The CDR3 sequence is CAIRGTGGRGQYEQFF. In DNA form, the CDR3 reads TGTGCCATCAGGGGGACGGGCGGGAGAGGTCAGTATGAGCAGTTCTTC.

This clonotype showed up just a few times. The V and J genes are TRBV10-3 and TRBJ1-3; D perhaps matches TRBD1 (6 bases). Per the germline V gene, CDR1 is ENHRY and CDR2 is SYGVKD. With 7 bases removed from V and 2 bases from J, the gap between germline ends came to 12 bases. The length of the CDR3 is 14 residues. CDR3 region: CAITAGQTGNTIYF. The CDR3 DNA is TGTGCCATCACCGCGGGACAAACTGGAAACACCATATATTTT.

The rearrangement links TRBV7-2 to TRBJ2-2; D may be TRBD1 (6 bases). CDR1 and CDR2 (germline): SGHTA, FQGNSA. This CDR3 is 16 amino acids long. V lost 2 bases and J lost 2, with 12 bases in between. DNA of the CDR3: TGTGCCAGCAGCTTATTCGGCAGGGGTAACACCGGGGAGCTGTTTTTT. This codes for CASSLFGRGNTGELFF.

The chain employs TRBV27 and TRBJ1-6; the match to TRBD1 covers 9 bases. Looked up from germline, CDR1 is MNHEY and CDR2 is SMNVEV (reference sequence). The CDR3 has 16 residues. The ends lost 4 bases at V and 4 bases at J; junction bases unmatched: 5. The CDR3 is CASSSADRGYNSPLHF. CDR3 DNA sequence: TGTGCCAGCAGTTCTGCAGACAGGGGGTATAATTCACCCCTCCACTTT.

This clonotype has more than one count but fewer than ten. The chain recombines TRBV28 with TRBJ1-1; no firm D call. The ends were cut back, 7 bases at V and 3 bases at J, with 15 bases in the middle. Per germline, CDR1 MDHEN and CDR2 SYDVKM. The CDR3 extends over 14 amino acids. CDR3: CASKLDGGYTEAFF. Here the CDR3 DNA reads TGTGCCAGCAAACTAGATGGAGGGTACACTGAAGCTTTCTTT.

This clonotype was counted many times. J is TRBJ1-5 and V is TRBV20-1, with TRBD1 matching over 9 bases. Looked up from germline, CDR1 is DFQATT and CDR2 is SNEGSKA (reference sequence). J lost 1 base, V lost 5 bases, and 6 bases had no gene match. The CDR3 runs to 15 residues. As DNA, the CDR3 is TGCAGTGCTGCTCCCGGGACAGGGAGCAATCAGCCCCAGCATTTT. Its protein is CSAAPGTGSNQPQHF.

The V and J genes are TRBV20-1 and TRBJ2-1; TRBD1 aligns across 9 bases. Per the germline V gene, CDR1 is DFQATT and CDR2 is SNEGSKA (reference sequence). The CDR3 loop spans 13 amino acids. The J segment lost 6 bases and the V segment lost 6 bases, leaving 6 bases of the junction unmatched. DNA of the CDR3: TGCAGTGCCCCGGGACAGGGCGTCAATGAGCAGTTCTTC. Translated: CSAPGQGVNEQFF.

This rearrangement joins TRBV6-6 to TRBJ1-4; D not certain. Per germline, CDR1 MNHNY and CDR2 SVGAGI (reference sequence). There are 13 residues in the CDR3. The V end was cut by 4 bases, the J end by 2 bases, with 5 bases between. In nucleotides, the CDR3 is TGTGCCAGCAGTTGGGTTACTAATGAAAAACTGTTTTTT. It specifies CASSWVTNEKLFF.

The chain links TRBV7-8 to TRBJ2-7, with 12 bases fitting TRBD1. CDR3 length equals 16 residues. Germline values: CDR1 SGHVS, CDR2 FQNEAQ. J lost 4 bases, V lost 1 base, and 5 bases had no gene match. DNA of the CDR3: TGTGCCAGCAGCTTAGGGGGGACAGGGGGCTCATACGAGCAGTACTTC. It codes for CASSLGGTGGSYEQYF.